This T cell receptor (beta chain) was recorded in a study of molecular identifiers for immune sequencing clone quantification. Study-level results: Sharing of a barcode by identical TCR molecules could cause highly expanded clone sizes to be underestimated.

This clonotype was seen ten or more times. Its antigen remains unknown. TCRdb reanalysed the PCR reads using MiXCR and keeps one entry per CDR3 protein. The table shows approximately 590,000 distinct CDR3 sequences, with around 25% occurring only once. Germline V gives CDR1 SGHTA, CDR2 FQGNSA. V was pared by 4 bases and J by 5 bases, with 14 bases between. The CDR3 loop spans 14 amino acids. The sequenced sample was naive CD8+ T cells from blood, with Jurkat cell RNA spiked in. The subset was: FACS-sorted CD8+CD4-CCR7+CD45RA+ naive T cells. The source of this sequence is a human donor in good health. Some libraries in this study had Jurkat cell RNA spiked in. The rearrangement links TRBV7-2 to TRBJ1-2; D is undetermined. Written as DNA, the CDR3 is TGTGCCAGCAGCTACGACCCACCAGATTATGGCTACACCTTC. As protein: CASSYDPPDYGYTF. The full variable domain, in which reference TRBV7-2 and TRBJ1-2 provide the parts outside the CDR3, is GAGVSQSPSNKVTEKGKDVELRCDPISGHTALYWYRQSLGQGLEFLIYFQGNSAPDKSGLPSDRFSAERTGGSVSTLTIQRTQQEDSAVYLCASSYDPPDYGYTFGSGTRLTVV.